This paragraph covers one T cell receptor (beta chain) sequence. These data belong to a study of quantifying T cell responses using KT2 cells. Study-wide background: cDNA was made from DNase-treated RNA using alpha and beta constant primers.

Trimming cost V 10 bases and J 0 bases, with 15 bases left between them. This CDR3 spans 15 amino acids. Looked up from germline, CDR1 is SNHLY and CDR2 is FYNNEI. The cDNA 3' end received a ligated oligonucleotide with a UMI. The first PCR ran approximately 4 cycles with an equimolar RC1.1 and RC1.2 beta primer mix. Separate processing of TCR alpha and beta chains began at the second PCR. TCRdb reprocessed the UMI-ligation and nested PCR reads via MiXCR and lists one record per CDR3 protein. Of approximately 50,000 distinct CDR3 sequences in the sample, around a tenth were seen once. The J gene is TRBJ2-2, the V gene TRBV2; D gene ambiguous. The sample taken for sequencing was PBMCs spiked with cells of the T cell clone KT2. This TCR was sampled from a human donor. CDR3 protein: CANEALSSNTGELFF. The CDR3, as DNA: TGTGCCAACGAAGCACTGAGTTCGAACACCGGGGAGCTGTTTTTT.